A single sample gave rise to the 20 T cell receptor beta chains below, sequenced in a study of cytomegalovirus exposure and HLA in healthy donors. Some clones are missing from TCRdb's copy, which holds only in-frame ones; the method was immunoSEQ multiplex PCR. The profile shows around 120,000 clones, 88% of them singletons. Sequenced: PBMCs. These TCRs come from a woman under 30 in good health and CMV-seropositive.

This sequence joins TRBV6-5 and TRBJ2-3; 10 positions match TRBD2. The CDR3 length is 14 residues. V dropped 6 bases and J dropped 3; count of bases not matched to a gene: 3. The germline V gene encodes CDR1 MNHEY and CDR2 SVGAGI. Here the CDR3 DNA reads TGTGCCAGCAGACCGACTAGCGGGACAGATACGCAGTATTTT. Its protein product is CASRPTSGTDTQYF.

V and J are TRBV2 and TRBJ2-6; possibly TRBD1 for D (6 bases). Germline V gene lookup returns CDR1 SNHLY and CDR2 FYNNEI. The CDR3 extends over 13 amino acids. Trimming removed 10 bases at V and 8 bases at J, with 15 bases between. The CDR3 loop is CAKSRQDPNVLTF. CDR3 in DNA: TGTGCCAAATCCCGACAGGACCCCAACGTCCTGACTTTC.

Here the CDR3 DNA reads TGCAGCGTCCCCTCCGGGACAGGGGCATACAATGAGCAGTTCTTC. It translates to CSVPSGTGAYNEQFF. The chain carries TRBV29-1 and TRBJ2-1, with 10 bases fitting TRBD1. Per germline, CDR1 SQVTM and CDR2 ANQGSEA. This CDR3 contains 15 residues. The V and J ends lost 6 bases and 4 bases, in that order; junction bases with no gene match: 9.

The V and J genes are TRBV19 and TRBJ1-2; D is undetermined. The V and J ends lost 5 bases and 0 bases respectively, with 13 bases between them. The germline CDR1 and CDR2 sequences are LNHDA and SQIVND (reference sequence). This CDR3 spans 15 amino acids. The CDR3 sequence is CASSVLETPNYGYTF. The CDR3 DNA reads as TGTGCCAGTAGTGTTCTAGAGACTCCTAACTATGGCTACACCTTC.

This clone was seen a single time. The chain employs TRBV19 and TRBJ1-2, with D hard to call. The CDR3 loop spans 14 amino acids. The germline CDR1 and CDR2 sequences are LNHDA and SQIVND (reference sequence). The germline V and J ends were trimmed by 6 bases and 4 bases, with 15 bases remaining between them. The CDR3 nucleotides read TGTGCCAGTAGGGGCCCTTTGAAAGGCTATGGCTACACCTTC. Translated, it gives CASRGPLKGYGYTF.

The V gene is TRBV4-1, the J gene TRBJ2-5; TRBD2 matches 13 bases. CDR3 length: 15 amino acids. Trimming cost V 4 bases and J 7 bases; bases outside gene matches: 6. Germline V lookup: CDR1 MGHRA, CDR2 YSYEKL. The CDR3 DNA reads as TGCGCCAGCAGCCTTGGGACTAGCGGGGTTGGGACCCAGTACTTC. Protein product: CASSLGTSGVGTQYF.

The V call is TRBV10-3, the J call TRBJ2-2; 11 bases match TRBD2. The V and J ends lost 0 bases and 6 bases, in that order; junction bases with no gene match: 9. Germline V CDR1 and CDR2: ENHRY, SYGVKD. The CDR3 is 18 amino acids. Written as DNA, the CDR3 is TGTGCCATCAGTGAGTCAATAGCGGGGGGGCCGAATCCCGGGGAGCTGTTTTTT. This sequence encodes CAISESIAGGPNPGELFF.

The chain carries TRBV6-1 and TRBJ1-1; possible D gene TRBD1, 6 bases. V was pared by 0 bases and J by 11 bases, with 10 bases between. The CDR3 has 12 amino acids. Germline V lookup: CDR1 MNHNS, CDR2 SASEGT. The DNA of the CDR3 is TGTGCCAGCAGTGAAGCCAACAGGGCGGCTTTCTTT. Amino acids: CASSEANRAAFF.

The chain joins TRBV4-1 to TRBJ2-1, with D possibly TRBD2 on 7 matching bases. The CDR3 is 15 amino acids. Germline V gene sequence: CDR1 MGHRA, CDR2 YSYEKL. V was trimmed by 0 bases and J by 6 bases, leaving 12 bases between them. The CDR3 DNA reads TGCGCCAGCAGCCAAGAGAGGGGGGGAGGCAATGAGCAGTTCTTC. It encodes CASSQERGGGNEQFF.

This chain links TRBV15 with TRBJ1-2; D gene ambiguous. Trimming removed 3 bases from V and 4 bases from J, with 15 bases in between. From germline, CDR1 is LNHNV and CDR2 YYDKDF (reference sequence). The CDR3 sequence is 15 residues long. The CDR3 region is CATSSERRGIYGYTF. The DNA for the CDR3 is TGTGCCACCAGCAGTGAACGGCGGGGAATCTATGGCTACACCTTC.

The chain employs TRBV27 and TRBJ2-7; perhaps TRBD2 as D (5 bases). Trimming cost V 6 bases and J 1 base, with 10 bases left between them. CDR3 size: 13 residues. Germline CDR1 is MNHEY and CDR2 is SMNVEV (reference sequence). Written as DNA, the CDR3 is TGTGCCAGCAGAAATCGAGGGTCCTACGAGCAGTACTTC. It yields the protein CASRNRGSYEQYF.

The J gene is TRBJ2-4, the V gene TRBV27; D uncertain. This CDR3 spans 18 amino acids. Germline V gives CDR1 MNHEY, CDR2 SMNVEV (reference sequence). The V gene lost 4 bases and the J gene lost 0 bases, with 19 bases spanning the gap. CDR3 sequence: CASSSTPPVEIAKNIQYF. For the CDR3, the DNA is TGTGCCAGCAGTTCAACCCCCCCCGTGGAGATAGCCAAAAACATTCAGTACTTC.

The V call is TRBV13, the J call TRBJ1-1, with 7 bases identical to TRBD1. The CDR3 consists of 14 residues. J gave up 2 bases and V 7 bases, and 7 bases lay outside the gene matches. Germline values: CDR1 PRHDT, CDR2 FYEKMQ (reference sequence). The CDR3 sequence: CASNKGAGNTEAFF. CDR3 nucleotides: TGTGCCAGCAATAAGGGGGCGGGAAACACTGAAGCTTTCTTT.

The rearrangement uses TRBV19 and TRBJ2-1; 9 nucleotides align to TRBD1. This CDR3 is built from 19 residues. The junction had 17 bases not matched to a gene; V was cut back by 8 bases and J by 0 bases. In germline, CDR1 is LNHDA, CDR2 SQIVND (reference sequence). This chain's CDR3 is CASATPGTGFDPSYNEQFF. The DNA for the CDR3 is TGTGCCAGTGCTACTCCCGGGACAGGGTTTGATCCCTCCTACAATGAGCAGTTCTTC.

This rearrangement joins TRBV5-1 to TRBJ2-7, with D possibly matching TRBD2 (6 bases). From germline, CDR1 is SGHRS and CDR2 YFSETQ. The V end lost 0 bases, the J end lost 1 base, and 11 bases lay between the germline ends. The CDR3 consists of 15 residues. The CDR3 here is CASSLDGTRSYEQYF. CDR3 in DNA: TGCGCCAGCAGCTTGGATGGGACTCGATCCTACGAGCAGTACTTC.

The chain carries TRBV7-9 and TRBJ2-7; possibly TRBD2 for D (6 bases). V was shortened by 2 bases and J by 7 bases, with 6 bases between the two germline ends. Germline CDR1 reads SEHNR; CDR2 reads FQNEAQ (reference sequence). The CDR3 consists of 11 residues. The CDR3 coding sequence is TGTGCCAGCAGCTTACGGGAGGAGCAGTACTTC. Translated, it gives CASSLREEQYF.

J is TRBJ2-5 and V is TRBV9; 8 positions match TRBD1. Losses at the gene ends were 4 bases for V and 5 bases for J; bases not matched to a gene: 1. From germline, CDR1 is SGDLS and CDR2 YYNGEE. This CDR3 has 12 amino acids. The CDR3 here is CASSTGGETQYF. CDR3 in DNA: TGTGCCAGCAGCACAGGGGGGGAGACCCAGTACTTC. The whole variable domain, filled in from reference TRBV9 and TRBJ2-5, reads DSGVTQTPKHLITATGQRVTLRCSPRSGDLSVYWYQQSLDQGLQFLIQYYNGEERAKGNILERFSAQQFPDLHSELNLSSLELGDSALYFCASSTGGETQYFGPGTRLLVL.

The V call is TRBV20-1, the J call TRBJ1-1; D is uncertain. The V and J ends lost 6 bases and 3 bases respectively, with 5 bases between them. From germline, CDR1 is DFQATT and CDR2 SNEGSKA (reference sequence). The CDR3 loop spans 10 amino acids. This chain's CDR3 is CSALDTEAFF. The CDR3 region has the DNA TGCAGTGCCCTTGACACTGAAGCTTTCTTT.

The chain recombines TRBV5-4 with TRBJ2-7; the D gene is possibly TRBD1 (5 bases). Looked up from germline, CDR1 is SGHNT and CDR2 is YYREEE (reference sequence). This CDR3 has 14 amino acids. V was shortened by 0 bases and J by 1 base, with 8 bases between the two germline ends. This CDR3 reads CASSLGGQSYEQYF. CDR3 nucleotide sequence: TGTGCCAGCAGCTTGGGCGGACAATCCTACGAGCAGTACTTC.

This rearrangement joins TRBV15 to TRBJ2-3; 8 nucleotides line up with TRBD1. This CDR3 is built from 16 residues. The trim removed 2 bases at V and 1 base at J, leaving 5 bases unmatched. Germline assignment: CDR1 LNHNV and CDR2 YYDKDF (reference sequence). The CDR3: CATSRSPGQGTDTQYF. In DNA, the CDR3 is TGTGCCACCAGCAGATCACCGGGACAGGGCACAGATACGCAGTATTTT.